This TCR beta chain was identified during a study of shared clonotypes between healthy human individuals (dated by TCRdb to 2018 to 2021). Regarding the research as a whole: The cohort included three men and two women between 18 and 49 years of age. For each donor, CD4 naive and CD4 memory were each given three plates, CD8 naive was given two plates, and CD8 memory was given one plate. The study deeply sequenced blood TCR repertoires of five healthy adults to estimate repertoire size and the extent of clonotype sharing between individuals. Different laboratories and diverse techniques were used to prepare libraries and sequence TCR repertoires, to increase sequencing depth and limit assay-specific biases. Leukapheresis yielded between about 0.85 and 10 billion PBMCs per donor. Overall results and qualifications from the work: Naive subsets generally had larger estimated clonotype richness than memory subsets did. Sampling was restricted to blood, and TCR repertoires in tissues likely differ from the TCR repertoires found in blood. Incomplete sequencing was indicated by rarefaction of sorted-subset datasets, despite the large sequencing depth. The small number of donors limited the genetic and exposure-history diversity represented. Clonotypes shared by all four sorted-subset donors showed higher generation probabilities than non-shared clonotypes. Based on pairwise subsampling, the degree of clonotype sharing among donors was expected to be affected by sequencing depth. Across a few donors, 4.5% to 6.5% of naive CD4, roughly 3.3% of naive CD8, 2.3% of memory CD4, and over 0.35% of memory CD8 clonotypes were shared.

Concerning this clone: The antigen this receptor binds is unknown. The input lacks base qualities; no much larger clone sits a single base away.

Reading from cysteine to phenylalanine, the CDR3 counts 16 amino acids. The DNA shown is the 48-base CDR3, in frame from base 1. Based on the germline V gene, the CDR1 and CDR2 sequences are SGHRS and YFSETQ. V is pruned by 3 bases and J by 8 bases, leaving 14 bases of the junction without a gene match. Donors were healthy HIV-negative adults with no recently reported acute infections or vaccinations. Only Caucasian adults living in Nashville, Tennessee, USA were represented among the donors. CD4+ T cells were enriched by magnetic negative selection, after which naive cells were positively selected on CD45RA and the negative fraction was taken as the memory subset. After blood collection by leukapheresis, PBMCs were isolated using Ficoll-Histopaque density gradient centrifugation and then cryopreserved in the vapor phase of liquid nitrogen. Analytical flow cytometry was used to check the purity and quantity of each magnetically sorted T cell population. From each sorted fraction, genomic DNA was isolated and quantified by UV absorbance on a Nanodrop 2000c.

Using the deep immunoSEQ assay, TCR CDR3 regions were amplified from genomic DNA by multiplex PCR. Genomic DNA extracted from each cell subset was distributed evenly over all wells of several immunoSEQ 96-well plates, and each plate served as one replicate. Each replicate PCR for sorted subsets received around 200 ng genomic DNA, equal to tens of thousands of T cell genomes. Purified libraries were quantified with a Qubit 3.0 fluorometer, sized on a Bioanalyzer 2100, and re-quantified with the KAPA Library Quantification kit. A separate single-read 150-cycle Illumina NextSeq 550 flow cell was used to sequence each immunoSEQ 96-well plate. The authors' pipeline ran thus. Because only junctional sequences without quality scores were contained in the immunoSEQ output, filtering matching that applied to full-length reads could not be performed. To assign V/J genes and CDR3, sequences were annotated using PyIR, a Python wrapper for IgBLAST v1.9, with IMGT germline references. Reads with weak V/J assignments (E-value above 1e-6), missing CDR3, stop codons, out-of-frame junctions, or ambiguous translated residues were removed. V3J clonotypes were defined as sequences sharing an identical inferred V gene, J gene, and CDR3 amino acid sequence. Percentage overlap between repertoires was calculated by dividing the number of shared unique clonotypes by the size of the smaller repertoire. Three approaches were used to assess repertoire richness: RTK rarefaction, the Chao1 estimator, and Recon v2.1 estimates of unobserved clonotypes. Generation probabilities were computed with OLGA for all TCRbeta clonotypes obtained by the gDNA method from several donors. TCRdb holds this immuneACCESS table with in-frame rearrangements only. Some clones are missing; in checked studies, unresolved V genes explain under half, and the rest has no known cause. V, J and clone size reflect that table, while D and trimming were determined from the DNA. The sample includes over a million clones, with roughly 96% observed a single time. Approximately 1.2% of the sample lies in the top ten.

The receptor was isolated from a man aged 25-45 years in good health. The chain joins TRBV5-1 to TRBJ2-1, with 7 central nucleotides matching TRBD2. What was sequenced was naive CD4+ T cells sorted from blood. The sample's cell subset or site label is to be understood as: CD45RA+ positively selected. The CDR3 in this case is CASSSGLSALTDEQFF. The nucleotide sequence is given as TGCGCCAGCAGCTCGGGACTATCAGCGTTGACGGATGAGCAGTTCTTC.